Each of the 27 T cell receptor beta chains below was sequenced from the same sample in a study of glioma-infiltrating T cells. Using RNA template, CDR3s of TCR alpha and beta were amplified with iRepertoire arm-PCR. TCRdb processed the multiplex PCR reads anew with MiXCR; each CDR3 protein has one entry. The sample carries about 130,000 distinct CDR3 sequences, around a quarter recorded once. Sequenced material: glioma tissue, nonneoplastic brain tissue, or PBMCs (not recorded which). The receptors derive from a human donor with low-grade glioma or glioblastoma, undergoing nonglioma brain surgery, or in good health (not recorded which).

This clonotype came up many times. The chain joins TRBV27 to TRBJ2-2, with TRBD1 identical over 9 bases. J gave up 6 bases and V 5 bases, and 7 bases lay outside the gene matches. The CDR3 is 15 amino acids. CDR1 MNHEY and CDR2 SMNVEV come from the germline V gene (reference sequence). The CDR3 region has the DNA TGTGCCAGCAGTCCAAACACAGGGGGCTCCGGGGAGCTGTTTTTT. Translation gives CASSPNTGGSGELFF.

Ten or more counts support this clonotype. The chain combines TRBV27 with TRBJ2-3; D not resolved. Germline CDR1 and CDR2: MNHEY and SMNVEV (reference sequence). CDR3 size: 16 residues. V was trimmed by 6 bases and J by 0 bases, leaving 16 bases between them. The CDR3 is CASRSDTSPSTDTQYF. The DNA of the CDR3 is TGTGCCAGCAGATCTGACACGAGTCCTAGCACAGATACGCAGTATTTT.

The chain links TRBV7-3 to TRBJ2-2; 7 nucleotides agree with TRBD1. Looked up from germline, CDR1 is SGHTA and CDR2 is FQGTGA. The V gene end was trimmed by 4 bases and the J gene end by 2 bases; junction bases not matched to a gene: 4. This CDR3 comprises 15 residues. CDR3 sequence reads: CASSSGQPNTGELFF. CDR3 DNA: TGTGCCAGCAGCTCGGGACAGCCCAACACCGGGGAGCTGTTTTTT.

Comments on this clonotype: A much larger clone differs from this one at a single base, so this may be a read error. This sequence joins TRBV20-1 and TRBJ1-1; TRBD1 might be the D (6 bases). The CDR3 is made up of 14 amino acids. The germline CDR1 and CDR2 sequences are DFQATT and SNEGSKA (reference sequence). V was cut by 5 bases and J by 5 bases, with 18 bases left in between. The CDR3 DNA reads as TGCAGTGCTTCAAGCGCGGGGGGCGATACTGAAGCTTTCTTT. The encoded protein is CSASSAGGDTEAFF.

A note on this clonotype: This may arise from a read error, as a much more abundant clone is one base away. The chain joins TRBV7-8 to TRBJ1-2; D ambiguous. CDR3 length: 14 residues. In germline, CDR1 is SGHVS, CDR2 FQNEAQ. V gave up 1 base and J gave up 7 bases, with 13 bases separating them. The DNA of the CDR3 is TGTGCCAGCAGCTTAGGGGTCGAAGCCCTTGGCTACACCTTC. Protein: CASSLGVEALGYTF.

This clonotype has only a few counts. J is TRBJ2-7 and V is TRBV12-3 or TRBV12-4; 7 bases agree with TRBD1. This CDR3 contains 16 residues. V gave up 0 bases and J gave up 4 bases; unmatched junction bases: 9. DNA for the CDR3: TGTGCCAGCAGTTTAGCGTTTCTCGGACAGGCTTACGAGCAGTACGTC. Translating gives CASSLAFLGQAYEQYV.

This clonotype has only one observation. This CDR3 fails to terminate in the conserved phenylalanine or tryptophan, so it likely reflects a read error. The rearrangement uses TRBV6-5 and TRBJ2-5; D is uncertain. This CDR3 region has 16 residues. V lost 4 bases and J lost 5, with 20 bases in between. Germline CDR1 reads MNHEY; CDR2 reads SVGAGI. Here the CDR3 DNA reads TGTGCCAGCAGTTTACCGCGACTCAGCTTAAAGGAGACCCAGTACCTC. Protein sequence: CASSLPRLSLKETQYL.

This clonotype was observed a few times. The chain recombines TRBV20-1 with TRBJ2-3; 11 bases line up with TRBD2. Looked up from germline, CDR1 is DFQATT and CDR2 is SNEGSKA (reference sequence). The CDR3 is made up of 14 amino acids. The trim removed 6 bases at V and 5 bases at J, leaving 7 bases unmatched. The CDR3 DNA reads TGCAGTGCACCCCTAGCGGGGGGACGAGATACGCAGTATTTT. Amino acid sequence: CSAPLAGGRDTQYF.

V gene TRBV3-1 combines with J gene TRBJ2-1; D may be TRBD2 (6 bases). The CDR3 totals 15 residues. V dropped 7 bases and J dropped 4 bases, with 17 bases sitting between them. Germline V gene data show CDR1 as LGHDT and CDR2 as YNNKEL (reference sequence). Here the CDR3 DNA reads TGTGCCAGCACTCGGGGCGGGACGGATTACAATGAGCAGTTCTTC. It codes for CASTRGGTDYNEQFF.

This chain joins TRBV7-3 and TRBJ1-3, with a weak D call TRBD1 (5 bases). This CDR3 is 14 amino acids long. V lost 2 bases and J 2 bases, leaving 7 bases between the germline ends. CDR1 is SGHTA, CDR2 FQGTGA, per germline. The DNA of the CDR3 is TGTGCCAGCAGCTTATCAGGGACTGGAAACACCATATATTTT. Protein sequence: CASSLSGTGNTIYF.

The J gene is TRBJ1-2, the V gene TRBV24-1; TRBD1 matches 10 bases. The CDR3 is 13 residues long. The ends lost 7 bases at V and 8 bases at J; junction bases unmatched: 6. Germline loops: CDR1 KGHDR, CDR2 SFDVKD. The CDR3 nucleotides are TGTGCCACCAGAGGACAGGGGGGTGAAGGCTACACCTTC. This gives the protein CATRGQGGEGYTF.

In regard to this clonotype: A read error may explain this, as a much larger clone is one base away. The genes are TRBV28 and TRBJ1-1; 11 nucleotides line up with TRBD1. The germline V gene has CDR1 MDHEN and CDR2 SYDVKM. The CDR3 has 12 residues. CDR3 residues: CASRSGTGGTLF. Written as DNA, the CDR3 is TGTGCCAGCCGTTCCGGGACAGGGGGGACTCTCTTT.

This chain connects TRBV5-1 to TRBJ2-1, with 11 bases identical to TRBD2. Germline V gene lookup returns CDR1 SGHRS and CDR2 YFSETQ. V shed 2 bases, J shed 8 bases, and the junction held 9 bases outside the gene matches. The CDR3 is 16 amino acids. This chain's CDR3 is CASSFLAGGQGDEQFF. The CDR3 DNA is TGCGCCAGCAGCTTCCTAGCGGGGGGCCAGGGCGATGAGCAGTTCTTC.

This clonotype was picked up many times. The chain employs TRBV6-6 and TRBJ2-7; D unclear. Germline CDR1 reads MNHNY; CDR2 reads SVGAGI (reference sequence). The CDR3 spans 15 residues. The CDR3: CASSYSYGLFYEQYV. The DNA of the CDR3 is TGTGCCAGCAGTTACTCGTACGGGCTCTTCTACGAACAGTACGTC.

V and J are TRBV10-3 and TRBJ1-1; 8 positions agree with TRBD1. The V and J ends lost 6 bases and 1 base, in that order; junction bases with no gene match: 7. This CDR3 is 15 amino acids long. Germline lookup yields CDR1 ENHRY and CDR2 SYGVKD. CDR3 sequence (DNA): TGTGCCATCAGCGATCCAGGACAGGGGAACACTGAAGCTTTCTTT. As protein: CAISDPGQGNTEAFF.

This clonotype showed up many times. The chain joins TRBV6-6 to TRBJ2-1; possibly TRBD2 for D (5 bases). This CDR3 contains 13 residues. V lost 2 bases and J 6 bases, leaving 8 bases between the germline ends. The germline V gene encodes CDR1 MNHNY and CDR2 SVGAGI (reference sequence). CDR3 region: CASSYVTSNEQFF. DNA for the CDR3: TGTGCCAGCAGTTACGTAACTAGCAATGAGCAGTTCTTC.

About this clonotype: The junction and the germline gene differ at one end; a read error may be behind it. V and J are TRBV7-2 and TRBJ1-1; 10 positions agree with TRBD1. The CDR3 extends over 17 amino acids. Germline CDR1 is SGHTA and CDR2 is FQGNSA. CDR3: CASSSGQGGLVNAEAFF. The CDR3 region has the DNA TGTGCCAGCAGCTCTGGACAGGGGGGACTCGTGAACGCTGAAGCTTTCTTT.

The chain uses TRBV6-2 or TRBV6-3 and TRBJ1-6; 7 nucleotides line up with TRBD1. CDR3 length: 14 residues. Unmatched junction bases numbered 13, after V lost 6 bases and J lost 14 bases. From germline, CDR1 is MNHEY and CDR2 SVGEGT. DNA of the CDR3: TGTGCCAGCAGAATTAGGACAGGAGCTAGGACCCTCCACTTT. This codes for CASRIRTGARTLHF.

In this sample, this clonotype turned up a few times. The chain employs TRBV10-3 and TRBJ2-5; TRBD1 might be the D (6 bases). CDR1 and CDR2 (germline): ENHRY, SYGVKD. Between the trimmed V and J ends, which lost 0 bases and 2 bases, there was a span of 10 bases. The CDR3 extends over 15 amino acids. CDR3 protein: CAISESWGQQETQYF. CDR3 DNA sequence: TGTGCCATCAGTGAGTCGTGGGGGCAGCAAGAGACCCAGTACTTC.

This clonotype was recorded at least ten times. The chain's CDR3 is CSAPPGGGEKDTQYF. Here the CDR3 DNA reads TGCAGTGCTCCTCCGGGAGGGGGGGAGAAAGATACGCAGTATTTT. The chain links TRBV20-1 to TRBJ2-3; 8 bases align to TRBD2. In germline, CDR1 is DFQATT, CDR2 SNEGSKA (reference sequence). This CDR3 is 15 amino acids long. Losses at the gene ends were 5 bases for V and 5 bases for J; bases not matched to a gene: 12.

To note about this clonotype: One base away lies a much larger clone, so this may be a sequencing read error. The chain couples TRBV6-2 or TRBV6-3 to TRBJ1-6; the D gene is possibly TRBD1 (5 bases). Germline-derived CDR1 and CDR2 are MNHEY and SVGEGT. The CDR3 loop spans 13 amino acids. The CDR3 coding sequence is TGTGCCAGCAGTAGCACCCAGGGATCACCCCTCAACTTT. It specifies CASSSTQGSPLNF.

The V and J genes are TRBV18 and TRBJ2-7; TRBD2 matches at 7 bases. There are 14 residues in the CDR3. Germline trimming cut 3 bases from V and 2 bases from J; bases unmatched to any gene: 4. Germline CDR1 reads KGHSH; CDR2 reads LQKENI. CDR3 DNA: TGTGCCAGCTCACCGGGGGGGGTCCCCTACGAGCAGTACGTC. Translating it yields CASSPGGVPYEQYV.

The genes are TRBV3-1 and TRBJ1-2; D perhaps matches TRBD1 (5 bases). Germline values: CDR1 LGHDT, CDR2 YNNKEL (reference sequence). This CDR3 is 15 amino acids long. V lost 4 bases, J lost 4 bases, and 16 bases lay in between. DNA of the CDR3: TGTGCCAGCAGCCCTGGGGCGACAGTACTCTATGGCTACACCTTC. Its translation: CASSPGATVLYGYTF.

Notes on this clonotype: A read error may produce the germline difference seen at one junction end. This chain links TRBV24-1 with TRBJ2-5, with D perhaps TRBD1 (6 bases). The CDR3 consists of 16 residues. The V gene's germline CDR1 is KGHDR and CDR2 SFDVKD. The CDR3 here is CTTSDLQARGQETQYF. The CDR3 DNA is TGTACCACCAGTGATTTGCAGGCCAGGGGCCAAGAGACCCAGTACTTC.

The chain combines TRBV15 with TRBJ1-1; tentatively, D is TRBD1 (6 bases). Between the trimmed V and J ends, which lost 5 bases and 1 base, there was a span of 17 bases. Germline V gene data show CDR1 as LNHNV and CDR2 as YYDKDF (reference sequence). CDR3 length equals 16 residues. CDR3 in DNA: TGTGCCACCAGCGAGATACTAGGGGGAAGGAACACTGAAGCTTTCTTT. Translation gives CATSEILGGRNTEAFF.

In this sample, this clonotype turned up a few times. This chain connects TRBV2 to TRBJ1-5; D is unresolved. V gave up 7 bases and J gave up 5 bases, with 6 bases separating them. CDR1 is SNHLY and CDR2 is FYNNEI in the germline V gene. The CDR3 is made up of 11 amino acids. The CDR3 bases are TGTGCCAGCATGCTGCATCAGCCCCAGCATTTT. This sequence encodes CASMLHQPQHF. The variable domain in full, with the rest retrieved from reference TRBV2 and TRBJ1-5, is EPEVTQTPSHQVTQMGQEVILRCVPISNHLYFYWYRQILGQKVEFLVSFYNNEISEKSEIFDDQFSVERPDGSNFTLKIRSTKLEDSAMYFCASMLHQPQHFGDGTRLSIL.

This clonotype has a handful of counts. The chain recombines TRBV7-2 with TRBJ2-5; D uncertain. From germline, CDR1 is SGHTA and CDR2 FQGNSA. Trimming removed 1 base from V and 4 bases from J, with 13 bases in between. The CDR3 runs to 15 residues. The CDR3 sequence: CASSLGGAVGETQYF. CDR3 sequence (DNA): TGTGCCAGCAGCTTAGGAGGCGCAGTCGGAGAGACCCAGTACTTC.